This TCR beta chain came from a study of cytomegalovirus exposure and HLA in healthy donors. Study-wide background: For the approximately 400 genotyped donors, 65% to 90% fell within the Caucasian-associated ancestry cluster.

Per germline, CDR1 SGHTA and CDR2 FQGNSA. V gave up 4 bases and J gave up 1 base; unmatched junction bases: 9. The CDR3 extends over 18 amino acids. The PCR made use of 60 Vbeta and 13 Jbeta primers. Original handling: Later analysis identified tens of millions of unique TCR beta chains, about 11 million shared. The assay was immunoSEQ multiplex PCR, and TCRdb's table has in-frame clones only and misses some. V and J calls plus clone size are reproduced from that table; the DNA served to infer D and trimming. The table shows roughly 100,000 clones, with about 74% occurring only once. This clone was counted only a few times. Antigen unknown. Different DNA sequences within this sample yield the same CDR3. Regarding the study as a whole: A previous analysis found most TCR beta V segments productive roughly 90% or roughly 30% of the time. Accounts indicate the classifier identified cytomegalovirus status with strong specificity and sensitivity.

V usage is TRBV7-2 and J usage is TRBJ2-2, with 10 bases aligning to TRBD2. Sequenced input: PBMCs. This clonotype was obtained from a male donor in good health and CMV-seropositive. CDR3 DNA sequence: TGTGCCAGCAGCTCCTCCCTTGGACTAGCGGTGAACACCGGGGAGCTGTTTTTT. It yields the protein CASSSSLGLAVNTGELFF.